Below, one T cell receptor (beta chain) is given with its context. Its antigen is unknown. This CDR3 has 15 residues. V dropped 6 bases and J dropped 2 bases, with 14 bases sitting between them. Germline V CDR1 and CDR2: MNHNS, SASEGT. The data were taken from a study of shared clonotypes between healthy human individuals. Study findings and constraints: Among donors, the sharing of clonotypes was expected to be influenced by sequencing depth.

The protocol was immunoSEQ multiplex PCR, while the TCRdb copy is restricted to in-frame clones and leaves out a portion. The sample includes more than 900,000 clones, 78% of them seen just once. The sequenced sample consisted of memory CD4+ T cells from PBMCs. Stated subset: CD45RA-negative fraction. The receptor's source is a man aged 18 to 30 in good health. Some clones in this sample may be carry-over from other donors' samples. The chain is built from TRBV6-1 and TRBJ1-3, with D tentatively TRBD1 (6 bases). As DNA, the CDR3 is TGTGCCAGCAGCATAACAGGGTTTACTGGAAACACCATATATTTT. Encoded protein: CASSITGFTGNTIYF.